This entry lists 21 T cell receptor beta chains sequenced from one sample in a study of blood T cell repertoires in COVID-19. Assay: immunoSEQ multiplex PCR; the TCRdb copy retains only in-frame clones and omits some. This sample carries 110,000 or so clones, around nine tenths of them seen once, and the ten largest clones take about a fifth. The sample consisted of peripheral blood. The receptor set was obtained from a human donor with acute or convalescent COVID-19. The donor label of this sample is uncertain.

DNA for the CDR3: TGTGCCATCGGCGGGGGCCACGAGCAGTACTTC. Protein: CAIGGGHEQYF. The gene calls are TRBV10-3 and TRBJ2-7; perhaps TRBD2 as D (7 bases). V was shortened by 8 bases and J by 5 bases, with 10 bases between the two germline ends. Germline CDR1 is ENHRY and CDR2 is SYGVKD. The CDR3 extends over 11 amino acids.

This sequence joins TRBV18 and TRBJ1-1; D unresolved. Germline assignment: CDR1 KGHSH and CDR2 LQKENI. The CDR3 runs to 13 residues. V lost 3 bases and J lost 0, with 5 bases in between. The CDR3 sequence: CASSPEMNTEAFF. DNA for the CDR3: TGTGCCAGCTCACCCGAGATGAACACTGAAGCTTTCTTT.

This rearrangement joins TRBV19 to TRBJ1-2; 10 nucleotides align to TRBD1. CDR1 and CDR2 from the germline V gene are LNHDA and SQIVND (reference sequence). The junction had 10 bases not matched to a gene; V was cut back by 10 bases and J by 5 bases. The CDR3 is 14 residues long. The CDR3 is CAIQKGQGTYGYTF. The CDR3 nucleotides read TGTGCCATTCAAAAGGGACAGGGGACGTATGGCTACACCTTC.

This rearrangement joins TRBV2 to TRBJ2-2; 7 nucleotides align to TRBD1. With 8 bases clipped from V and 0 bases from J, the junction kept 3 bases outside the gene matches. The germline V gene has CDR1 SNHLY and CDR2 FYNNEI. The CDR3 is 14 residues long. The CDR3 DNA reads TGTGCCAGCCGGGGACAGTCGAACACCGGGGAGCTGTTTTTT. Translating it yields CASRGQSNTGELFF.

The chain uses TRBV28 and TRBJ1-5, with D perhaps TRBD1 (6 bases). Germline values: CDR1 MDHEN, CDR2 SYDVKM. Trimming left V 1 base short and J 5 bases short, with 15 bases between. There are 16 residues in the CDR3. CDR3 coding DNA: TGTGCCAGCAGTTTATCTGGGAAGGGGGAGCATCAGCCCCAGCATTTT. It is translated as CASSLSGKGEHQPQHF.

This clone was seen more than once but under ten times. The V gene is TRBV28, the J gene TRBJ2-7; possibly TRBD1 for D (6 bases). CDR3 length equals 15 residues. The V and J ends lost 9 bases and 0 bases respectively, with 18 bases between them. The germline gives CDR1 MDHEN, CDR2 SYDVKM. CDR3 sequence reads: CASRADSPISYEQYF. Written as DNA, the CDR3 is TGTGCCAGTAGAGCGGACAGCCCGATCTCCTACGAGCAGTACTTC. The full variable domain, completed using reference TRBV28 and TRBJ2-7, is DVKVTQSSRYLVKRTGEKVFLECVQDMDHENMFWYRQDPGLGLRLIYFSYDVKMKEKGDIPEGYSVSREKKERFSLILESASTNQTSMYLCASRADSPISYEQYFGPGTRLTVT.

The V gene is TRBV18, the J gene TRBJ2-5, with D maybe TRBD2 (5 bases). With 4 bases removed from V and 3 bases from J, the gap between germline ends came to 21 bases. Per germline, CDR1 KGHSH and CDR2 LQKENI. This CDR3 region has 17 residues. The chain's CDR3 is CASSLSALGVEKETQYF. The DNA for the CDR3 is TGTGCCAGCTCACTCTCCGCACTCGGGGTCGAAAAAGAGACCCAGTACTTC.

The chain recombines TRBV19 with TRBJ2-3; TRBD1 matches at 11 bases. Germline V gene sequence: CDR1 LNHDA, CDR2 SQIVND (reference sequence). This CDR3 has 15 amino acids. Trimming at V came to 7 bases and at J to 4 bases, leaving 7 bases not matched to a gene. The DNA of the CDR3 is TGTGCCAGTACCGGACAGGGGGCTCCCCCAGATACGCAGTATTTT. Translating it yields CASTGQGAPPDTQYF.

This sequence joins TRBV20-1 and TRBJ2-1; tentatively, D is TRBD2 (6 bases). V was shortened by 3 bases and J by 0 bases, with 12 bases between the two germline ends. In germline, CDR1 is DFQATT, CDR2 SNEGSKA (reference sequence). The CDR3 covers 15 residues. The CDR3 region is CSASRLAFSYNEQFF. The CDR3 nucleotides read TGCAGTGCTAGTCGTCTAGCGTTCTCCTACAATGAGCAGTTCTTC.

The rearrangement uses TRBV6-2 or TRBV6-3 and TRBJ2-4; D possibly corresponds to TRBD2 (6 bases). With 3 bases removed from V and 3 bases from J, the gap between germline ends came to 15 bases. This CDR3 contains 16 residues. CDR1 is MNHEY, CDR2 SVGEGT, per germline. CDR3 loop: CASSYGRGSGKNIQYF. As DNA, the CDR3 is TGTGCCAGCAGTTATGGCCGGGGGAGCGGCAAAAACATTCAGTACTTC.

The chain employs TRBV6-2 or TRBV6-3 and TRBJ1-1; 12 nucleotides line up with TRBD1. Germline loops: CDR1 MNHEY, CDR2 SVGEGT. CDR3 size: 15 residues. Trimming cost V 5 bases and J 2 bases; bases outside gene matches: 3. The CDR3, as DNA: TGTGCCAGCAGTGACGGGACAGGGGGCAACACTGAAGCTTTCTTT. Amino acid sequence: CASSDGTGGNTEAFF.

V is TRBV28 and J is TRBJ1-2; D is uncertain. Germline CDR1 is MDHEN and CDR2 is SYDVKM. The germline V and J ends were trimmed by 3 bases and 8 bases, with 4 bases remaining between them. The CDR3 covers 10 residues. CDR3 DNA sequence: TGTGCCAGCAGTTTTCAGGGCTACACCTTC. As protein: CASSFQGYTF.

This clone has ten or more counts. The chain uses TRBV19 and TRBJ1-2, with a weak D call TRBD1 (6 bases). In germline, CDR1 is LNHDA, CDR2 SQIVND (reference sequence). The V end lost 9 bases, the J end lost 2 bases, and 16 bases lay between the germline ends. CDR3 length: 14 amino acids. The CDR3 is CASTGWMENYGYTF. In nucleotides, the CDR3 is TGTGCCAGCACAGGGTGGATGGAGAACTATGGCTACACCTTC.

The chain combines TRBV28 with TRBJ1-2; 7 bases are shared with TRBD1. The CDR3 covers 15 residues. Germline trimming cut 3 bases from V and 8 bases from J; bases unmatched to any gene: 12. CDR1 is MDHEN, CDR2 SYDVKM, per germline. The CDR3 protein is CASSFEDRILIGYTF. The CDR3 DNA sequence: TGTGCCAGCAGTTTTGAGGACAGGATATTGATAGGCTACACCTTC.

The rearrangement links TRBV28 to TRBJ1-1; 9 bases line up with TRBD1. Germline V CDR1 and CDR2: MDHEN, SYDVKM. V was pared by 5 bases and J by 10 bases, with 14 bases of the junction left unmatched. The CDR3 has 15 amino acids. CDR3 sequence: CASSLIPPGQGAAFF. Written as DNA, the CDR3 is TGTGCCAGCAGTCTTATACCGCCGGGACAGGGAGCAGCTTTCTTT.

The chain uses TRBV6-6 and TRBJ1-2, with TRBD1 identical over 9 bases. CDR1 MNHNY and CDR2 SVGAGI come from the germline V gene (reference sequence). V shed 4 bases, J shed 2 bases, and the junction held 8 bases outside the gene matches. The CDR3 consists of 16 residues. The CDR3 loop reads CASSSIGDRANYGYTF. Here the CDR3 DNA reads TGTGCCAGCAGTTCCATCGGGGACAGGGCAAACTATGGCTACACCTTC.

This clone was seen a single time. The chain joins TRBV28 to TRBJ1-4; tentatively, D is TRBD1 (5 bases). Germline CDR1 is MDHEN and CDR2 is SYDVKM. The ends were cut back, 6 bases at V and 10 bases at J, with 18 bases in the middle. This CDR3 is 14 amino acids long. The CDR3 spells CASSAGGGIGKLFF. For the CDR3, the DNA is TGTGCCAGCAGCGCTGGGGGGGGGATCGGAAAACTGTTTTTT.

The chain is built from TRBV9 and TRBJ2-1; D is possibly TRBD1 (6 bases). CDR3 size: 14 residues. The V and J ends lost 2 bases and 7 bases respectively, with 13 bases between them. Germline lookup yields CDR1 SGDLS and CDR2 YYNGEE. This chain's CDR3 is CASSVSGEWNEQFF. CDR3 in DNA: TGTGCCAGCAGCGTCTCAGGGGAGTGGAATGAGCAGTTCTTC.

The chain combines TRBV6-1 with TRBJ1-5, with TRBD1 matching over 7 bases. The V gene's germline CDR1 is MNHNS and CDR2 SASEGT. J lost 4 bases, V lost 3 bases, and 15 bases had no gene match. The CDR3 is 18 amino acids. The CDR3 DNA sequence: TGTGCCAGCAGTGATTTAGGGGTCCCTACAGGGGTTAATCAGCCCCAGCATTTT. This sequence encodes CASSDLGVPTGVNQPQHF.

This chain connects TRBV6-2 or TRBV6-3 to TRBJ1-1, with D possibly TRBD1 on 5 matching bases. This CDR3 comprises 15 residues. Germline V CDR1 and CDR2: MNHEY, SVGEGT. V gave up 4 bases and J gave up 4 bases, with 16 bases separating them. CDR3 nucleotide sequence: TGTGCCAGCAGTTTTTCGGTGGCAGGGCCCACTGAAGCTTTCTTT. Protein: CASSFSVAGPTEAFF.

The chain has TRBV7-9 and TRBJ2-2, with D possibly matching TRBD2 (6 bases). CDR1 is SEHNR and CDR2 is FQNEAQ in the germline V gene (reference sequence). Trimming shortened V by 5 bases and J by 2 bases, and 24 bases separated the two germline ends. The CDR3 is made up of 19 amino acids. The CDR3 DNA follows: TGTGCCAGCAGCGTGGGGGTTAGCGGCTCCCAAGTTAACACCGGGGAGCTGTTTTTT. Encoded protein: CASSVGVSGSQVNTGELFF.